This note documents a single TCR beta chain sequence. This entry comes from a study of blood T cell repertoires in COVID-19. For the study at large: Collection of acute and convalescent COVID-19 samples took place in the United States, Italy and Spain.

V shed 4 bases and J shed 5 bases, with 18 bases lying between them. Germline CDR1 SGHRS, CDR2 YFSETQ. This CDR3 has 15 amino acids. Clones were read by immunoSEQ multiplex PCR, and TCRdb kept only the in-frame ones, dropping some. The table has a few hundred thousand clones, roughly 90% seen once. The chain employs TRBV5-1 and TRBJ1-2, with a tentative D call TRBD1 (6 bases). Sequenced material: PBMCs or T cells enriched from blood (not recorded which). The sequence came from a woman aged 18 to 35 with acute COVID-19. The CDR3 spells CASSPDRITGYGYTF. CDR3 nucleotide sequence: TGCGCCAGCAGCCCCGACAGGATCACTGGGTATGGCTACACCTTC.